These T cell receptor beta chains were read from a single sample in a study of regulatory T cells in long-lasting Graves disease. TCRdb processed the multiplex PCR reads anew with MiXCR; each CDR3 protein has one entry. The sample gives more than 650,000 distinct CDR3 sequences, around 30% of which show up once; about two fifths is in the top ten. Source: peripheral blood mononuclear cells (PBMCs), taken when the disease was refractory, from a patient treated with antithyroid drugs. These receptors originate from a female donor with Graves disease. Both conserved end residues are part of each CDR3. A D gene is named only where the DNA matches it firmly. Only part of the rows carry a size: once, few, many, or a class if the clone is expanded.

>.|TRBV6-2/TRBV6-3|.|TRBJ1-4
CASSYSRRGGEKLFF
TGTGCCAGCAGTTACTCGAGGAGGGGGGGTGAAAAACTGTTTTTT
>TRBD1|TRBV30|.|TRBJ2-7
CACQAGQGNYEQYF
TGTGCCTGCCAAGCGGGACAGGGAAACTACGAGCAGTACTTC
>.|TRBV9|.|TRBJ2-1
CASSLDGLPVNEQFF
TGTGCCAGCAGCTTGGACGGGCTCCCTGTCAATGAGCAGTTCTTC
>.|TRBV2|many|TRBJ1-1
CASSEGEVNTEAFF
TGTGCCAGCAGTGAAGGGGAGGTGAACACTGAAGCTTTCTTT
>TRBD1|TRBV30|few|TRBJ1-1
CAWSRDRAAFF
TGTGCCTGGAGTCGGGACAGGGCCGCTTTCTTT
>.|TRBV20-1|.|TRBJ1-6
CSAPRDSSYNSPLHF
TGCAGTGCTCCCCGTGATAGCTCCTATAATTCACCCCTCCACTTT
>.|TRBV5-5|.|TRBJ1-6
CASSLDRATLLLHF
TGTGCCAGCAGCTTGGATAGGGCGACCCTACTCCTCCACTTT
>.|TRBV11-2|many|TRBJ1-1
CASTEPRYTEAFF
TGTGCCAGCACCGAGCCCCGGTACACTGAAGCTTTCTTT
>TRBD1|TRBV19|.|TRBJ1-2
CASNSGPGQGLGYTF
TGTGCCAGTAACTCGGGCCCGGGACAGGGGTTAGGCTACACCTTC
>TRBD2|TRBV3-1|few|TRBJ2-7
CASSLRTSGEQYF
TGTGCCAGCAGCCTCCGAACTAGCGGGGAGCAGTACTTC
>TRBD1|TRBV12-3/TRBV12-4|once|TRBJ1-2
CASSPSRQGNGYTF
TGTGCCAGCAGTCCCTCCCGACAGGGGAATGGCTACACCTTC
>TRBD1|TRBV5-6|.|TRBJ2-7
CASSATGTTGALSYEQYF
TGTGCCAGCAGCGCGACCGGAACTACAGGGGCCCTCTCCTACGAGCAGTACTTC
>.|TRBV12-5|.|TRBJ2-2
CASGKLQNTGELFF
TGTGCTAGTGGTAAGCTCCAGAACACCGGGGAGCTGTTTTTT
>.|TRBV20-1|.|TRBJ1-1
CSARGVYRDTEAFF
TGCAGTGCTAGGGGGGTCTACAGGGACACTGAAGCTTTCTTT
>.|TRBV11-3|few|TRBJ2-2
CASSNPLGELFF
TGTGCCAGCAGTAATCCGCTGGGGGAGCTGTTTTTT
>.|TRBV19|.|TRBJ1-1
CASQPTVMNTEAFF
TGTGCCAGTCAACCGACAGTTATGAACACTGAAGCTTTCTTT
>TRBD1|TRBV7-2|.|TRBJ1-2
CASSSTTGEDNYGYTF
TGTGCCAGCAGCTCGACGACAGGGGAGGATAACTATGGCTACACCTTC
>TRBD1|TRBV27|.|TRBJ1-6
CASSDRGFGSPLHF
TGTGCCAGCAGCGACAGGGGTTTTGGTTCACCCCTCCACTTT
>TRBD2|TRBV9|few|TRBJ2-7
CASSVAGSVSGGSYEQYF
TGTGCCAGCAGCGTAGCTGGGTCGGTTAGCGGGGGATCCTACGAGCAGTACTTC
>.|TRBV20-1|.|TRBJ2-5
CSAREFVALQETQYF
TGCAGTGCTAGAGAGTTCGTAGCGCTTCAAGAGACCCAGTACTTC
>TRBD2|TRBV20-1|.|TRBJ2-7
CSAPLAGGPKGEQYF
TGCAGTGCACCACTAGCGGGAGGGCCAAAGGGTGAGCAGTACTTC